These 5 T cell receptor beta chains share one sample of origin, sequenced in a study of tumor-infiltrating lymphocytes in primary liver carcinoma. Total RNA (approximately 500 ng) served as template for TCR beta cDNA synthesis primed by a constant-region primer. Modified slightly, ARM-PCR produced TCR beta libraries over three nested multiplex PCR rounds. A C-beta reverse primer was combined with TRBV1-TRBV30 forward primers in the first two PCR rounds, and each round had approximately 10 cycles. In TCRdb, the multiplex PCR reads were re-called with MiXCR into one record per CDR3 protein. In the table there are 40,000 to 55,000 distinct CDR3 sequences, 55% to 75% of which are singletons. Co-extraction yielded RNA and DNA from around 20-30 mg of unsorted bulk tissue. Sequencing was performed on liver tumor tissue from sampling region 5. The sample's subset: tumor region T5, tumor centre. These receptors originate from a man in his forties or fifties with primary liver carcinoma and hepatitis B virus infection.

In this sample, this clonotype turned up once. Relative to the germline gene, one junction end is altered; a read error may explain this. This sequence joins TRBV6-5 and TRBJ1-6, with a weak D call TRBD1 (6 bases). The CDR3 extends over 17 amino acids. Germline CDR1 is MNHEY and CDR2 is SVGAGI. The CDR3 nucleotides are TGTGTCAGCAGTCCCACACATGGGACATTTTATAATTCGCCCCTCCGCTTT. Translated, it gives CVSSPTHGTFYNSPLRF.

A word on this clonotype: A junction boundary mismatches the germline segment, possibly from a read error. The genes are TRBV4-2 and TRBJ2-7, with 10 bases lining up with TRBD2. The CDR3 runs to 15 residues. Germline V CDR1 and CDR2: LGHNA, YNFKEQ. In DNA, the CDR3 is TGTGCCAGGAGCCAAGCGATAACTAGCGGGACCGAGCGGTACTTC. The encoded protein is CARSQAITSGTERYF.

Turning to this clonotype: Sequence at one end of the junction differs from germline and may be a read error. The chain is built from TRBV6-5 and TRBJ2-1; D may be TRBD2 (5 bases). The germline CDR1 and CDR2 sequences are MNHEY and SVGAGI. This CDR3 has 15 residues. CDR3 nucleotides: TGTGCCAGCAGCGTGAGGGAGAGCTCCTACAATGGGCAGTTCTTC. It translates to CASSVRESSYNGQFF.

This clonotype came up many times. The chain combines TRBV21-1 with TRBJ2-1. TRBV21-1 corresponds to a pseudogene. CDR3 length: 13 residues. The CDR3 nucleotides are TGTGCCAGCAGCAAATCTAGGATCTGTGAGCAGTTCTTC. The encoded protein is CASSKSRICEQFF.

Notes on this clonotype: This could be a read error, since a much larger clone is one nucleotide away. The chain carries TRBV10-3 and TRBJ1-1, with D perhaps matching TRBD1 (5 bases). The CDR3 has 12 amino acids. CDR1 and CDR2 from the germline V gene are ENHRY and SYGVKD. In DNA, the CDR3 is TGTGTCATCAGTCCAGTGGGGGCTGAAGCTTTCTTT. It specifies CVISPVGAEAFF.